This is a list of T cell receptor beta chains from one sample in a study of T cells in localized non-small cell lung cancer. Clones were read by immunoSEQ multiplex PCR, and TCRdb kept only the in-frame ones, dropping some. Of about 23,000 clones detected, approximately 90% appear once; the ten largest clones hold 6.9%. Specimen: peripheral blood, collected before any cancer treatment. These receptors came from a woman aged 40-70 years with stage I lung adenocarcinoma. CDR3s include the opening cysteine and the closing phenylalanine or tryptophan. A D gene is named only where the DNA matches it firmly. Rows may omit the clone size; those that give it use once, few, many or a size class.

abundance	v_gene	j_gene	d_gene	CDR3aa	CDR3nt
.	TRBV7-2	TRBJ2-3	.	CASSLALGTQGSGYF	TGTGCCAGCAGCTTAGCTCTAGGGACTCAGGGTTCAGGGTATTTT
.	TRBV28	TRBJ2-1	TRBD1	CASSLWDRGDQFF	TGTGCCAGCAGTTTATGGGACAGGGGTGATCAGTTCTTC
.	TRBV6-1	TRBJ2-3	.	CASSGGQESDTQYF	TGTGCCAGCAGCGGGGGGCAGGAATCAGATACGCAGTATTTT
.	TRBV27	TRBJ1-5	.	CASSIRGGNQPQHF	TGTGCCAGCAGCATAAGGGGTGGGAATCAGCCCCAGCATTTT
.	TRBV28	TRBJ1-2	.	CASSLGGGVYGYTF	TGTGCCAGCAGTTTAGGTGGAGGCGTATATGGCTACACCTTC
.	TRBV7-2	TRBJ1-1	.	CASSSYPGRGEAFF	TGTGCCAGCTCCTCCTACCCCGGGAGAGGTGAAGCTTTCTTT
.	TRBV7-2	TRBJ2-1	.	CASSLAGGEMGQFF	TGTGCCAGCAGCTTAGCCGGGGGCGAAATGGGGCAGTTCTTC
.	TRBV4-1	TRBJ2-7	TRBD2	CASSQLPETGSGPSYEQYF	TGCGCCAGCAGCCAACTCCCCGAAACGGGTAGCGGGCCATCCTACGAGCAGTACTTC
.	TRBV21-1	TRBJ1-5	.	CASSKAVWSDHSNSNQPQHF	TGTGCCAGCAGCAAAGCGGTGTGGTCAGACCATTCCAATAGCAATCAGCCCCAGCATTTT
once	TRBV7-2	TRBJ2-1	.	CASIPGAAYNEQFF	TGTGCCAGCATCCCCGGGGCTGCCTACAATGAGCAGTTCTTC
.	TRBV30	TRBJ2-5	.	CAWTRSGVETQYF	TGTGCCTGGACTCGTAGTGGGGTCGAGACCCAGTACTTC
.	TRBV19	TRBJ1-5	.	CASSIDTSFGQPQHF	TGTGCCAGTAGTATAGATACCAGCTTCGGTCAGCCCCAGCATTTT
.	TRBV5-4	TRBJ2-5	TRBD2	CASSLTSGTQETQYF	TGTGCCAGCAGCTTGACTAGCGGGACTCAAGAGACCCAGTACTTC
.	TRBV19	TRBJ2-7	TRBD2	CASSRSGLAGGDEQYF	TGTGCCAGTAGTAGATCGGGACTAGCGGGAGGGGACGAGCAGTACTTC
.	TRBV5-1	TRBJ1-6	TRBD1	CASSLYGSGGSPLHF	TGCGCCAGCAGCTTGTATGGGTCAGGGGGTTCACCCCTCCACTTT
.	TRBV19	TRBJ1-2	.	CASSMSRGLNYGYTF	TGTGCCAGTAGTATGAGCCGGGGACTTAACTATGGCTACACCTTC
.	TRBV27	TRBJ2-5	.	CASSLGRLQETQYF	TGTGCCAGCAGTTTAGGTCGTCTTCAAGAGACCCAGTACTTC